The clone carrying this T cell receptor beta chain was observed a handful of times. Its antigen remains unknown. Per germline, CDR1 MNHEY and CDR2 SVGAGI. V was pared by 2 bases and J by 7 bases, with 12 bases of the junction left unmatched. This CDR3 has 17 residues. The entire patient cohort was treatment-naive prior to thyroid surgery. This sample is drawn from a study of metastatic and nonmetastatic thyroid tumors. The overall study: For malignant and benign thyroid patients, tumor or nodule tissue and blood were the sources whose repertoires were compared. General study points: Versus benign nodules, malignant thyroid tumors reportedly had significantly higher TCR beta diversity, in blood and tumor.

Per the original methods: It was from CDR3 differences across clinicopathological groups that a distant-metastasis classifier for papillary thyroid cancer was built. TCRdb reanalyzed the PCR reads with MiXCR. The V and J calls were not made by the authors but by TCRdb's processing. This table has 25,000 to 35,000 clones, 15% to 20% appearing once. The chain uses TRBV6-5 and TRBJ2-1, with 9 bases fitting TRBD1. The sequence derives from a female donor with papillary thyroid cancer or a benign thyroid nodule (not recorded which). Some clones in this sample may be carry-over from other donors' samples. Sequenced input: blood. In DNA form, the CDR3 reads TGTGCCAGCAGTTACAGGACCGGGACAGGGATTCGGAATGAGCAGTTCTTC. Encoded protein: CASSYRTGTGIRNEQFF.